These 18 T cell receptor beta chains came from one sample sequenced in a study of cytomegalovirus exposure and HLA in healthy donors. Repertoires were generated with immunoSEQ multiplex PCR, while TCRdb's copy carries only in-frame clones and drops some. The sample yields more than 250,000 clones, just over 85% seen once. Sequenced: PBMCs. All receptors derive from a woman aged 18-29 years in good health and CMV-seronegative.

The CDR3 reads CASSPVKNTEAFF. The CDR3 DNA reads TGCGCCAGCAGCCCGGTAAAGAACACTGAAGCTTTCTTT. The chain links TRBV5-1 to TRBJ1-1; no clear D gene. Germline CDR1 reads SGHRS; CDR2 reads YFSETQ. Trimming cost V 4 bases and J 1 base, with 8 bases left between them. The CDR3 consists of 13 residues.

The J gene is TRBJ2-7, the V gene TRBV5-5; TRBD2 matches 13 bases. CDR1 SGHKS and CDR2 YYEKEE come from the germline V gene (reference sequence). V shed 4 bases, J shed 2 bases, and the junction held 6 bases outside the gene matches. CDR3 length: 16 residues. The CDR3 here is CASSGAGTSGTYEQYF. CDR3 DNA sequence: TGTGCCAGCAGCGGGGCCGGGACTAGCGGGACCTACGAGCAGTACTTC. Supplemented by reference TRBV5-5 and TRBJ2-7, the full variable domain reads DAGVTQSPTHLIKTRGQQVTLRCSPISGHKSVSWYQQVLGQGPQFIFQYYEKEERGRGNFPDRFSARQFPNYSSELNVNALLLGDSALYLCASSGAGTSGTYEQYFGPGTRLTVT.

This rearrangement joins TRBV10-3 to TRBJ2-7, with D perhaps matching TRBD2 (5 bases). From germline, CDR1 is ENHRY and CDR2 SYGVKD. This CDR3 comprises 14 residues. The germline V and J ends were trimmed by 2 bases and 2 bases, with 10 bases remaining between them. The CDR3 coding sequence is TGTGCCATCAGTGAGGAGTGGGGAGCCTACGAGCAGTACTTC. Protein sequence: CAISEEWGAYEQYF.

The chain is built from TRBV4-3 and TRBJ1-2; a possible D gene is TRBD1 (6 bases). Per the germline V gene, CDR1 is LGHNA and CDR2 is YSLEER. Trimming stripped 1 base from V and 4 bases from J, with 10 bases between. The CDR3 extends over 14 amino acids. CDR3 DNA sequence: TGCGCCAGCAGCCAAGGTAGGGGGTCCTATGGCTACACCTTC. Translated: CASSQGRGSYGYTF.

The chain joins TRBV6-1 to TRBJ2-1, with a possible D match to TRBD2 (5 bases). Per germline, CDR1 MNHNS and CDR2 SASEGT. V shed 1 base and J shed 9 bases, with 10 bases lying between them. The CDR3 sequence is 13 residues long. The CDR3 loop is CASSEVQAGEQFF. DNA for the CDR3: TGTGCCAGCAGTGAAGTTCAGGCGGGTGAGCAGTTCTTC.

The J gene is TRBJ1-5, the V gene TRBV19; tentatively, D is TRBD1 (6 bases). From germline, CDR1 is LNHDA and CDR2 SQIVND (reference sequence). This CDR3 has 14 residues. V dropped 3 bases and J dropped 4 bases, with 10 bases sitting between them. CDR3 nucleotide sequence: TGTGCCAGTAGTATTCTCACAGGGAATCAGCCCCAGCATTTT. This encodes CASSILTGNQPQHF.

V gene TRBV4-2 combines with J gene TRBJ1-3; the D is unclear. This CDR3 is built from 16 residues. V dropped 1 base and J dropped 0 bases, with 10 bases sitting between them. Germline-derived CDR1 and CDR2 are LGHNA and YNFKEQ. CDR3 sequence (DNA): TGTGCCAGCAGCCAAGCGGAGAAAAGCTCTGGAAACACCATATATTTT. Its protein product is CASSQAEKSSGNTIYF.

In its sample, this clone was seen a few times. The chain employs TRBV18 and TRBJ1-5; TRBD1 might be the D (6 bases). Trimming removed 6 bases from V and 2 bases from J, with 14 bases in between. Germline V gene sequence: CDR1 KGHSH, CDR2 LQKENI. CDR3 length: 15 residues. The CDR3, as DNA: TGTGCCAGCTCTCCCGGGTCAGGGGGCAATCAGCCCCAGCATTTT. This encodes CASSPGSGGNQPQHF.

The sample holds one count of this clone. The J gene is TRBJ2-2, the V gene TRBV6-1; 9 positions match TRBD2. J gave up 7 bases and V 5 bases, and 8 bases lay outside the gene matches. Germline values: CDR1 MNHNS, CDR2 SASEGT. This CDR3 spans 15 amino acids. This chain's CDR3 is CASSSGGTFGGELFF. CDR3 bases: TGTGCCAGCAGTAGCGGGGGGACCTTCGGCGGGGAGCTGTTTTTT.

The chain has TRBV29-1 and TRBJ2-1, with D hard to call. Germline lookup yields CDR1 SQVTM and CDR2 ANQGSEA. The CDR3 loop spans 15 amino acids. Trimming cost V 4 bases and J 0 bases, with 13 bases left between them. This CDR3 is CSVVPTSSSYNEQFF. The DNA for the CDR3 is TGCAGCGTTGTTCCGACTTCTAGCTCCTACAATGAGCAGTTCTTC.

This chain links TRBV15 with TRBJ2-1; possible D gene TRBD1, 5 bases. The CDR3 extends over 13 amino acids. V lost 0 bases to trimming and J lost 10 bases, with 10 bases between them. CDR1 is LNHNV, CDR2 YYDKDF, per germline (reference sequence). The chain's CDR3 is CATSRDWGYEQFF. The CDR3 DNA reads as TGTGCCACCAGCAGAGATTGGGGCTACGAGCAGTTCTTC. The full variable domain, rest sourced from reference TRBV15 and TRBJ2-1, is DAMVIQNPRYQVTQFGKPVTLSCSQTLNHNVMYWYQQKSSQAPKLLFHYYDKDFNNEADTPDNFQSRRPNTSFCFLDIRSPGLGDTAMYLCATSRDWGYEQFFGPGTRLTVL.

The chain combines TRBV9 with TRBJ1-3; D is unclear. V dropped 0 bases and J dropped 0 bases, with 13 bases sitting between them. This CDR3 contains 17 residues. Germline CDR1 reads SGDLS; CDR2 reads YYNGEE. This CDR3 is CASSVVREPVSGNTIYF. The CDR3 region has the DNA TGTGCCAGCAGCGTAGTAAGGGAGCCTGTCTCTGGAAACACCATATATTTT.

J is TRBJ2-1 and V is TRBV7-2, with a possible D match to TRBD2 (6 bases). Germline values: CDR1 SGHTA, CDR2 FQGNSA. The V end was cut by 7 bases, the J end by 6 bases, with 22 bases between. The CDR3 sequence is 16 residues long. The CDR3 region is CASTKQARDLVNEQFF. The CDR3 DNA is TGTGCCAGCACCAAGCAGGCCAGGGACTTAGTCAATGAGCAGTTCTTC.

The chain couples TRBV7-2 to TRBJ2-7; 7 nucleotides match TRBD2. With V trimmed by 4 bases and J by 3 bases, 9 bases remained unmatched. Looked up from germline, CDR1 is SGHTA and CDR2 is FQGNSA. The CDR3 totals 15 residues. The CDR3: CASSSPGAGYYEQYF. As DNA, the CDR3 is TGTGCCAGCAGCTCACCAGGAGCGGGATACTACGAGCAGTACTTC.

The chain combines TRBV2 with TRBJ2-7; tentative D call: TRBD2 (6 bases). This CDR3 is 14 amino acids long. Germline assignment: CDR1 SNHLY and CDR2 FYNNEI. Trimming took 6 bases from V and 1 from J, leaving 13 bases between them. The CDR3 region is CASSAAGWSYEQYF. CDR3 nucleotide sequence: TGTGCCAGCAGCGCCGCGGGATGGTCCTACGAGCAGTACTTC.

The chain uses TRBV29-1 and TRBJ2-1; TRBD2 matches at 13 bases. The germline gives CDR1 SQVTM, CDR2 ANQGSEA. The CDR3 loop spans 17 amino acids. V lost 6 bases to trimming and J lost 6 bases; unmatched junction nucleotides: 14. CDR3 sequence (DNA): TGCAGCGTCGCCTCACATCCGGGACTAGCGGGGAGCAATGAGCAGTTCTTC. This encodes CSVASHPGLAGSNEQFF.

With regard to this clone: Within the sample, other DNA sequences also encode this same CDR3. This rearrangement joins TRBV15 to TRBJ1-1; a possible D gene is TRBD1 (6 bases). The germline V and J ends were trimmed by 0 bases and 11 bases, with 13 bases remaining between them. The germline V gene encodes CDR1 LNHNV and CDR2 YYDKDF (reference sequence). CDR3 length equals 13 residues. DNA of the CDR3: TGTGCCACCAGCAGAGAGGGACTAGGGGGGGCTTTCTTT. Translating gives CATSREGLGGAFF.

The gene calls are TRBV28 and TRBJ1-2, with D possibly being TRBD1 (5 bases). Germline V gives CDR1 MDHEN, CDR2 SYDVKM. The CDR3 consists of 12 residues. Trimming took off 4 bases at V and 8 bases at J, with 11 bases between the two ends. The CDR3 reads CASSYGGWGYTF. The CDR3 DNA reads TGTGCCAGCAGTTACGGGGGTTGGGGCTACACCTTC.